This TCR beta chain was found in a study of T cells in narcolepsy. Whole-study context: Donors had narcolepsy type 1 or type 2, or were healthy controls.

TCRdb keeps only in-frame clones here, not all; method: immunoSEQ multiplex PCR. The data hold more than 20,000 clones, with about 82% observed a single time. With regard to this clone: Its antigen is unknown.

Study conclusions and caveats: Autoreactive clone sequences were missing from some blood memory CD4+ repertoires. Same-patient CSF and blood CD4+ T cell clonotypes included HCRT-specific and TRIB2-specific autoreactive ones. Healthy controls reportedly lacked the autoreactive clonotypes serially found in patients' blood.

Sequenced input: memory (CD45RA-) CD4+ T cells from blood. The receptor was derived from a human donor in good health.

The CDR3 nucleotides are TGTGCCAGCAGCACCGGGAATAATTCACCCCTCCACTTT. Translation gives CASSTGNNSPLHF. This chain uses TRBV6-1 with TRBJ1-6, with no clear D. The V and J ends lost 6 bases and 5 bases respectively, with 8 bases between them. Germline loops: CDR1 MNHNS, CDR2 SASEGT. CDR3 size: 13 residues.